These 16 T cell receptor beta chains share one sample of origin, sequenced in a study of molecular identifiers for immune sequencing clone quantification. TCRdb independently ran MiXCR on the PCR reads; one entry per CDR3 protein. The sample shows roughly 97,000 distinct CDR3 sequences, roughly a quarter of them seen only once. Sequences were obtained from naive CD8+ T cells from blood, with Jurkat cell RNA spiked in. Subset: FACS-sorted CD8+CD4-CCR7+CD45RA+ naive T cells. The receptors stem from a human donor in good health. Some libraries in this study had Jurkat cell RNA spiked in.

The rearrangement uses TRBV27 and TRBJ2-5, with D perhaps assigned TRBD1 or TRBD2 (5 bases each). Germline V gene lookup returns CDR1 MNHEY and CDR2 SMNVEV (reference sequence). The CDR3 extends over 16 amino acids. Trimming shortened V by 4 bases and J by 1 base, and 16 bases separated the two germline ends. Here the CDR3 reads CASSSLGAPSQETQYF. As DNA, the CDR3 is TGTGCCAGCAGTTCCCTCGGGGCCCCGAGCCAAGAGACCCAGTACTTC.

Written as DNA, the CDR3 is TGCGCCAGCAGCCAAGGAGCGCGGGTTGAGTTTGTCATAAACATTCAGTACTTC. Translating it yields CASSQGARVEFVINIQYF. The rearrangement joins TRBV4-3 to TRBJ2-4, with D perhaps matching TRBD2 (5 bases). Looked up from germline, CDR1 is LGHNA and CDR2 is YSLEER. Trimming took 1 base from V and 6 from J, leaving 22 bases between them. The CDR3 runs to 18 residues.

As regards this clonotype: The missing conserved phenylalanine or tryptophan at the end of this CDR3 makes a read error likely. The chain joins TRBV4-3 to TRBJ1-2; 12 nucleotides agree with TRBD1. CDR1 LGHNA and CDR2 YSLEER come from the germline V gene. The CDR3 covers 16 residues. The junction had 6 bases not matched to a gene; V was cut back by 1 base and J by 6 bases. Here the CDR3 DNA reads TGCGCCAGCAGCCAAGGATCCGGGACAGGGGGCGATGGCTACACCGTC. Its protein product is CASSQGSGTGGDGYTV.

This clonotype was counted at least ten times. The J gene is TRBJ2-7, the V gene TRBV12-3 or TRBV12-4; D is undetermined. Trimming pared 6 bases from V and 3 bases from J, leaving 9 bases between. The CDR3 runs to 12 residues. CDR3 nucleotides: TGTGCCAGCAGCCCGATCCTCTACGAGCAGTACTTC. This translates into CASSPILYEQYF.

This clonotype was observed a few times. CDR3 sequence reads: CASSLGGGQGRSYNEQFF. The CDR3 nucleotides read TGTGCCAGCAGCTTGGGTGGGGGACAGGGGAGATCCTACAATGAGCAGTTCTTC. The chain couples TRBV5-6 to TRBJ2-1, with TRBD1 identical over 10 bases. The CDR3 runs 18 residues. V gave up 0 bases and J gave up 1 base; unmatched junction bases: 7. Germline CDR1 SGHDT, CDR2 YYEEEE.

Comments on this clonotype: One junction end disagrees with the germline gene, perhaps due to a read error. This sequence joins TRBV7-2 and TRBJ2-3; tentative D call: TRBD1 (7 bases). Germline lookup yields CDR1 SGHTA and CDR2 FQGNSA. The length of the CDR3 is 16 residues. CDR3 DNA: TGTGACAGCAGCTTAGCCGCGGGACAGAGCCCAGATACGCCGTATTTT. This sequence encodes CDSSLAAGQSPDTPYF.

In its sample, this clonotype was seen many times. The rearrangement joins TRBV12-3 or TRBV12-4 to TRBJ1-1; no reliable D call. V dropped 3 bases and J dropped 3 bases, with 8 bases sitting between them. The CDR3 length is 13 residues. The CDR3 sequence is CASSLVVDTEAFF. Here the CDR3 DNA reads TGTGCCAGCAGTTTGGTAGTTGACACTGAAGCTTTCTTT.

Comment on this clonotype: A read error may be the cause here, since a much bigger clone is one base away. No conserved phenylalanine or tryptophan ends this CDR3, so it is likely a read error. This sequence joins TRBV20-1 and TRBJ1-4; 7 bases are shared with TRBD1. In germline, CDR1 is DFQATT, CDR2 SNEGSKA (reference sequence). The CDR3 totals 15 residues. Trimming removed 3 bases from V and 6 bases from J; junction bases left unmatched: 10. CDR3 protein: CSARARQGGDEKLFS. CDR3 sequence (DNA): TGCAGTGCTAGGGCACGACAGGGCGGAGATGAAAAACTGTTTTCT.

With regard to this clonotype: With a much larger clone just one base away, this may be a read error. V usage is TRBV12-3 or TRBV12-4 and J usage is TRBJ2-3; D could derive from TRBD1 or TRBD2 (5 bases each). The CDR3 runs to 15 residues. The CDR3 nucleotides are TGTGTCAGCAGAGGCCGGGACGGTAGCACAGATACGCAGTATTTT. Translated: CVSRGRDGSTDTQYF.

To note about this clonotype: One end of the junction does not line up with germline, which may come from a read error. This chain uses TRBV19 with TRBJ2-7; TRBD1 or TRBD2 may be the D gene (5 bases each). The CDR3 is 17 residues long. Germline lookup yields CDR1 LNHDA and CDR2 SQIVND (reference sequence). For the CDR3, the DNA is TGTGCCAGTAGTATCCTGCCTCATGTGCAGGGAGTAAACGAGCATTACTTC. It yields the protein CASSILPHVQGVNEHYF.

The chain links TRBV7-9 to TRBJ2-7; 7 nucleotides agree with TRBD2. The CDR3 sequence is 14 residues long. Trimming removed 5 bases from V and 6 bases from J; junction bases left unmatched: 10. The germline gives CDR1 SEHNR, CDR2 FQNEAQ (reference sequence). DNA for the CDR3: TGTGCCAGCAGCCCATCGACTAGCCCTGGCGAGCAGTACTTC. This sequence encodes CASSPSTSPGEQYF.

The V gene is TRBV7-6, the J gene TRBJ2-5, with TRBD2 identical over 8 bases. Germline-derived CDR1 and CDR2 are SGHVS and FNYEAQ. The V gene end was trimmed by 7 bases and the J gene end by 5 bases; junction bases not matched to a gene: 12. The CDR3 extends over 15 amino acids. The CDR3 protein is CASTQERAGAETQYF. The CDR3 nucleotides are TGTGCCAGCACCCAGGAACGAGCGGGGGCCGAGACCCAGTACTTC.

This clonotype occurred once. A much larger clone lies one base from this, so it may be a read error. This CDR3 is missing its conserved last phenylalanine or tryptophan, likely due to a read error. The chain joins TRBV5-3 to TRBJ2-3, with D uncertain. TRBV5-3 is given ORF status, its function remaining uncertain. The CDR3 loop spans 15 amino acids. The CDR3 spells CASSLDGVSTDTQYS. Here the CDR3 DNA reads TGTGCCAGCAGCTTGGATGGAGTTAGCACAGATACGCAGTATTCT.

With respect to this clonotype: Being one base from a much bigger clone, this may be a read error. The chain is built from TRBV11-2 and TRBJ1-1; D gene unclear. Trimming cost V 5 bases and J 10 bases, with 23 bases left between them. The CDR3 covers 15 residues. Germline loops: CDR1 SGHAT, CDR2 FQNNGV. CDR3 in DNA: TGTGCCAGCAGCGATTCGGCGGGGTTTGTCGCTGCAGCTTTCTTT. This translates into CASSDSAGFVAAAFF.

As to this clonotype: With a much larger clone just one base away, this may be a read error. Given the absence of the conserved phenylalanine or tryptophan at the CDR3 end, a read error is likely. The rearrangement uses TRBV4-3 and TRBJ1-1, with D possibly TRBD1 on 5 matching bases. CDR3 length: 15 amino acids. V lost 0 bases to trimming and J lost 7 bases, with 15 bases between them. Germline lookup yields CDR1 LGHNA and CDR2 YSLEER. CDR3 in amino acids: CASSQEAVRAIEAFL. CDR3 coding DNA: TGCGCCAGCAGCCAAGAGGCGGTCAGGGCGATTGAAGCTTTCTTA.

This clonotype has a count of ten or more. The CDR3 loop is CAISDTFREGAFF. Here the CDR3 DNA reads TGTGCCATCAGTGACACCTTTCGGGAAGGAGCTTTCTTT. The genes are TRBV10-3 and TRBJ1-1; D ambiguous. V was clipped by 3 bases and J by 10 bases, with 15 bases between them. The CDR3 is 13 amino acids. The germline CDR1 and CDR2 sequences are ENHRY and SYGVKD.